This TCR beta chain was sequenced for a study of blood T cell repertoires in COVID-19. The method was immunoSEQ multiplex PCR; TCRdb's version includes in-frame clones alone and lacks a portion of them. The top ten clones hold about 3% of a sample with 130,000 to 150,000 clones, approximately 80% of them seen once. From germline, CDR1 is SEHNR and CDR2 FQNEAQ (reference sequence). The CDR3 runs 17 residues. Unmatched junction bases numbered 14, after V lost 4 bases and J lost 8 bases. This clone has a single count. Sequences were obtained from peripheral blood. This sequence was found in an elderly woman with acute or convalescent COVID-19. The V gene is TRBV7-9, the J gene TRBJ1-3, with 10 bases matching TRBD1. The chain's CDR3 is CASSSHDRGLHQDTIYF. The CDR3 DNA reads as TGTGCCAGCAGCTCCCACGACAGGGGGCTTCATCAGGACACCATATATTTT.